These 13 T cell receptor beta chains were all obtained from the same sample, sequenced in a study of spatial heterogeneity in lung cancer. TCRdb processed the 5' RACE reads anew with MiXCR; each CDR3 protein has one entry. The data contain around 2,900 distinct CDR3 sequences, about 7.3% of them singletons. This sample's time point: sample taken at primary tumor resection. This material consisted of normal lung tissue next to the tumor, taken at surgery. The origin of the receptors is a male donor with early-stage non-small cell lung cancer.

This clonotype was detected a few times. Here the CDR3 DNA reads TGTGCCACCAGTGATTCAGGGGCCACAGATACGCAGTATTTT. Translating it yields CATSDSGATDTQYF. This chain links TRBV24-1 with TRBJ2-3; a possible D gene is TRBD1 (6 bases). CDR1 is KGHDR and CDR2 is SFDVKD in the germline V gene. The germline V and J ends were trimmed by 2 bases and 2 bases, with 7 bases remaining between them. The length of the CDR3 is 14 residues.

This clonotype is categorized as large. The V gene is TRBV27, the J gene TRBJ2-7; 15 bases are shared with TRBD2. The CDR3 covers 17 residues. The V and J ends lost 3 bases and 4 bases, in that order; junction bases with no gene match: 7. CDR1 and CDR2 from the germline V gene are MNHEY and SMNVEV (reference sequence). CDR3 nucleotide sequence: TGTGCCAGCAGTTTCGCGGGACTAGCGGGAGGTAATTACGAGCAGTACTTC. This translates into CASSFAGLAGGNYEQYF.

By sample fraction, this clonotype is medium-sized (0.01 to 0.1%). The rearrangement uses TRBV20-1 and TRBJ2-5; tentatively, D is TRBD1 or TRBD2 (5 bases each). CDR1 is DFQATT and CDR2 is SNEGSKA in the germline V gene (reference sequence). The ends were cut back, 3 bases at V and 1 base at J, with 6 bases in the middle. This CDR3 region has 12 residues. CDR3 sequence: CSASGTQETQYF. CDR3 bases: TGCAGTGCTAGCGGGACCCAAGAGACCCAGTACTTC.

This clonotype occurred a few times. The V call is TRBV6-4, the J call TRBJ1-5, with D perhaps matching TRBD1 (5 bases). The CDR3 is made up of 13 amino acids. The germline V gene encodes CDR1 MRHNA and CDR2 SNTAGT. Trimming stripped 6 bases from V and 5 bases from J, with 11 bases between. The CDR3 is CASSPGFDQPQHF. CDR3 nucleotides: TGTGCCAGCAGCCCAGGGTTCGATCAGCCCCAGCATTTT.

Within the sample, this clonotype is medium-sized. The chain combines TRBV6-2 or TRBV6-3 with TRBJ2-7, with a tentative D call TRBD2 (6 bases). This CDR3 has 12 amino acids. Germline assignment: CDR1 MNHEY and CDR2 SVGEGT. Trimming cost V 5 bases and J 6 bases, with 11 bases left between them. The CDR3: CASSPRRGEQYF. The CDR3 DNA follows: TGTGCCAGCAGTCCCCGGAGGGGCGAGCAGTACTTC.

By share, this clonotype counts as medium-sized. This chain links TRBV20-1 with TRBJ2-3; D is unresolved. V was trimmed by 0 bases and J by 0 bases, leaving 7 bases between them. The CDR3 contains 14 residues. The germline CDR1 and CDR2 sequences are DFQATT and SNEGSKA (reference sequence). The CDR3 DNA reads as TGCAGTGCTAGAGAAAGGGCTAGCACAGATACGCAGTATTTT. Residues: CSARERASTDTQYF.

By share, this clonotype ranks as medium-sized. The gene calls are TRBV5-1 and TRBJ2-7; 8 bases align to TRBD2. The CDR3 spans 15 residues. The V and J ends lost 4 bases and 2 bases, in that order; junction bases with no gene match: 8. Germline CDR1 SGHRS, CDR2 YFSETQ. CDR3 region: CASSPREGIAYEQYF. CDR3 DNA sequence: TGCGCCAGCAGCCCCCGGGAGGGCATCGCCTACGAGCAGTACTTC. Based on the CDR3 plus reference TRBV5-1 and TRBJ2-7, the full variable domain is KAGVTQTPRYLIKTRGQQVTLSCSPISGHRSVSWYQQTPGQGLQFLFEYFSETQRNKGNFPGRFSGRQFSNSRSEMNVSTLELGDSALYLCASSPREGIAYEQYFGPGTRLTVT.

This clonotype was seen a few times. The J gene is TRBJ2-2, the V gene TRBV18; D is unclear. The germline V gene encodes CDR1 KGHSH and CDR2 LQKENI. Trimming removed 3 bases at V and 1 base at J, with 12 bases between. The CDR3 has 16 amino acids. The CDR3 protein is CASSPRPTVNTGELFF. The CDR3 DNA sequence: TGTGCCAGCTCACCCCGACCGACTGTGAACACCGGGGAGCTGTTTTTT. Combining the CDR3 with reference TRBV18 and TRBJ2-2 gives the whole variable domain NAGVMQNPRHLVRRRGQEARLRCSPMKGHSHVYWYRQLPEEGLKFMVYLQKENIIDESGMPKERFSAEFPKEGPSILRIQQVVRGDSAAYFCASSPRPTVNTGELFFGEGSRLTVL.

This clonotype qualifies as medium-sized (0.01 to 0.1%). The CDR3, as DNA: TGTGCCATATGGCGGGGAAGCCCAGATACGCAGTATTTT. This sequence encodes CAIWRGSPDTQYF. V usage is TRBV6-9 and J usage is TRBJ2-3, with D perhaps TRBD2 (6 bases). The CDR3 has 13 amino acids. CDR1 MNHGY and CDR2 SVAAGI come from the germline V gene. Trimming took 10 bases from V and 4 from J, leaving 15 bases between them.

The genes are TRBV5-1 and TRBJ2-1, with D perhaps matching TRBD2 (6 bases). V lost 2 bases and J lost 4, with 13 bases in between. This CDR3 has 15 residues. The germline V gene has CDR1 SGHRS and CDR2 YFSETQ. This CDR3 reads CASSLGLAQYNEQFF. Written as DNA, the CDR3 is TGCGCCAGCAGCTTAGGGCTAGCGCAGTACAATGAGCAGTTCTTC.

This clonotype is judged medium-sized. This chain joins TRBV4-3 and TRBJ2-7; D is uncertain. Germline V gene sequence: CDR1 LGHNA, CDR2 YSLEER. The CDR3 contains 16 residues. The V gene lost 0 bases and the J gene lost 6 bases, with 18 bases spanning the gap. CDR3 bases: TGCGCCAGCAGCCAAGACTCGACAACCCTGGGTTCCGAGCAGTACTTC. It is translated as CASSQDSTTLGSEQYF.

This clonotype occurred a few times. This sequence joins TRBV3-1 and TRBJ1-6; 7 bases align to TRBD1. This CDR3 spans 15 amino acids. CDR1 is LGHDT, CDR2 YNNKEL, per germline (reference sequence). With V trimmed by 6 bases and J by 6 bases, 8 bases remained unmatched. This CDR3 is CASRRNRDSNSPLHF. The CDR3 region has the DNA TGTGCCAGCAGACGTAACCGGGACAGTAATTCACCCCTCCACTTT.

There are a few counts of this clonotype. J is TRBJ2-2 and V is TRBV27; D not resolved. Germline lookup yields CDR1 MNHEY and CDR2 SMNVEV (reference sequence). The CDR3 runs to 15 residues. V lost 7 bases to trimming and J lost 0 bases, with 12 bases between them. CDR3 sequence: CASKLNLANTGELFF. CDR3 nucleotides: TGTGCCAGCAAGTTAAACTTGGCGAACACCGGGGAGCTGTTTTTT.